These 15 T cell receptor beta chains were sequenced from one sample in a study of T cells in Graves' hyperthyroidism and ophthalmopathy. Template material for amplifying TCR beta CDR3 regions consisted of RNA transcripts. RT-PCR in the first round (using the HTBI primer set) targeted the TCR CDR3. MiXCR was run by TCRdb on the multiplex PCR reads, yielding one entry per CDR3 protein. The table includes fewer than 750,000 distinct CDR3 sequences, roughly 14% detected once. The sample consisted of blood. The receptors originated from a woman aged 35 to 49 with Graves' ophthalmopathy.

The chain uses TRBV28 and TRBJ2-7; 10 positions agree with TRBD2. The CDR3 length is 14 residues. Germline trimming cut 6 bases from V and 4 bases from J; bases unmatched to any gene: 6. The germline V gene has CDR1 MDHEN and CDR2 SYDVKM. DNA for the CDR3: TGTGCCAGCAGAGGGGAGCGGGAGGGGTACGAGCAGTACTTC. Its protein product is CASRGEREGYEQYF.

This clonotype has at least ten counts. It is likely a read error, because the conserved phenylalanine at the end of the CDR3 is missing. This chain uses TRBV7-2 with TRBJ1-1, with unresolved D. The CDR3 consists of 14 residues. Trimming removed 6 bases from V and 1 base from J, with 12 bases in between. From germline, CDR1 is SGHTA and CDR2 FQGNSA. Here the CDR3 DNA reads TGTGCCAGCAGTCCTAGGGTGGGGAACACTGAAGCTTTCCTT. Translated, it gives CASSPRVGNTEAFL.

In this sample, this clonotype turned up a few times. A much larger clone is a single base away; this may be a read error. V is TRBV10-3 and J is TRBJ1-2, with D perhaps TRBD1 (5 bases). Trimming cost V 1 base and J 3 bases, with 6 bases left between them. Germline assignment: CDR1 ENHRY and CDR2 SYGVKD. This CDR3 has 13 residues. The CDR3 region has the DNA TGTGCCATCAGTGAGTTAGGGGACTATGGCTACACCTTC. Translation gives CAISELGDYGYTF.

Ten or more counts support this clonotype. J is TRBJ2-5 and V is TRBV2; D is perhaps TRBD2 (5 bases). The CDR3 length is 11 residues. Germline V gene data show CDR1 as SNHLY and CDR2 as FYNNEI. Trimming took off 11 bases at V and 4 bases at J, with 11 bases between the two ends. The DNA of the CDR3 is TGTGCCGATGGCCGGGGAGAGACCCAGTACTTC. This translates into CADGRGETQYF. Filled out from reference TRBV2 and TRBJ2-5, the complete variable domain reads EPEVTQTPSHQVTQMGQEVILRCVPISNHLYFYWYRQILGQKVEFLVSFYNNEISEKSEIFDDQFSVERPDGSNFTLKIRSTKLEDSAMYFCADGRGETQYFGPGTRLLVL.

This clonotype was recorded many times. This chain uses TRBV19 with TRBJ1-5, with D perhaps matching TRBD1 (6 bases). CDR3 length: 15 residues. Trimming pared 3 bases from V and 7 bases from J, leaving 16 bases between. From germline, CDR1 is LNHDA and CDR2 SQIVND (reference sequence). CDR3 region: CASSISGGAGQPQHF. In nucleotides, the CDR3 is TGTGCCAGTAGTATTTCGGGGGGCGCCGGACAGCCCCAGCATTTT.

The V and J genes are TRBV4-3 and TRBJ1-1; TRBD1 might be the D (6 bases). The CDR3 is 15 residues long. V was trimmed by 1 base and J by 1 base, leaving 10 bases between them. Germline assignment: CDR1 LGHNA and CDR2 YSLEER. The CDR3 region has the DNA TGCGCCAGCAGCCAAGGAGGGGGAACGAACACTGAAGCTTTCTTT. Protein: CASSQGGGTNTEAFF.

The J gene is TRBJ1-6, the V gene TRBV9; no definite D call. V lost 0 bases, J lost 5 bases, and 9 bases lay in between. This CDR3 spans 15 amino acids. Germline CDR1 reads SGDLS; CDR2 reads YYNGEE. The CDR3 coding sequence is TGTGCCAGCAGCGTAGGACGTCAGGATAATTCACCCCTCCACTTT. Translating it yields CASSVGRQDNSPLHF.

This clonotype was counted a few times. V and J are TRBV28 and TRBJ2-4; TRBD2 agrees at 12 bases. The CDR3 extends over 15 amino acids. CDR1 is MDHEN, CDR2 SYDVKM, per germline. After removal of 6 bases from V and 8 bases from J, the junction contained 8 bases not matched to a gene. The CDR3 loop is CASSPWTSGDYIQYF. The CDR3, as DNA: TGTGCCAGCAGCCCTTGGACTAGCGGGGATTACATTCAGTACTTC.

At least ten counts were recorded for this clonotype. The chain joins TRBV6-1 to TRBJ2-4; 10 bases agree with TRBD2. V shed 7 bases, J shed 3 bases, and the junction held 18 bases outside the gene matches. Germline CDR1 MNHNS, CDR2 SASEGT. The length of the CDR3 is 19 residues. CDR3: CASNDPGTSAGGGKNIQYF. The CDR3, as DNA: TGTGCCAGCAACGACCCCGGGACTAGCGCGGGGGGAGGCAAAAACATTCAGTACTTC.

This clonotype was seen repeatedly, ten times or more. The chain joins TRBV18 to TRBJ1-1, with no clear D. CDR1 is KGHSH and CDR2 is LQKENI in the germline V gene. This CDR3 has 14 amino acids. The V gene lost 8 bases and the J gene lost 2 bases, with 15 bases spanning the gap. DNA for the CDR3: TGTGCCAGCACTCTAGGGCAGGAAAACACTGAAGCTTTCTTT. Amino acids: CASTLGQENTEAFF.

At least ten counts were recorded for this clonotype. The CDR3: CASTAPSGTGELFF. CDR3 in DNA: TGTGCCAGTACCGCACCCTCGGGCACCGGGGAGCTGTTTTTT. The chain carries TRBV19 and TRBJ2-2; D gene unclear. V was trimmed by 7 bases and J by 4 bases, leaving 13 bases between them. The CDR3 loop spans 14 amino acids. Per germline, CDR1 LNHDA and CDR2 SQIVND (reference sequence).

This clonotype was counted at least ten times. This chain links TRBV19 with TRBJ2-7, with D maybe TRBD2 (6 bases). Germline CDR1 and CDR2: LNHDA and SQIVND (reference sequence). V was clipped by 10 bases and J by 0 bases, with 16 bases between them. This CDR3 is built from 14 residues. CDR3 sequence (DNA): TGTGCCACCAGGCTCCGACTAGACTCCTACGAGCAGTACTTC. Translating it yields CATRLRLDSYEQYF.

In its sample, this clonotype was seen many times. The CDR3 loop reads CASSEPSYYQPQHF. CDR3 DNA: TGTGCCAGCAGTGAACCCAGTTACTATCAGCCCCAGCATTTT. The chain links TRBV6-1 to TRBJ1-5; unclear D gene. Trimming stripped 2 bases from V and 5 bases from J, with 10 bases between. CDR3 length: 14 amino acids. In germline, CDR1 is MNHNS, CDR2 SASEGT.

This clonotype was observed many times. CDR3 residues: CASSTTSWFYEQYF. The CDR3 coding sequence is TGTGCCAGCAGTACCACTAGCTGGTTCTACGAGCAGTACTTC. The chain recombines TRBV6-2 or TRBV6-3 with TRBJ2-7, with a weak D call TRBD2 (6 bases). CDR1 is MNHEY and CDR2 is SVGEGT in the germline V gene. The V end lost 5 bases, the J end lost 3 bases, and 14 bases lay between the germline ends. This CDR3 has 14 residues.

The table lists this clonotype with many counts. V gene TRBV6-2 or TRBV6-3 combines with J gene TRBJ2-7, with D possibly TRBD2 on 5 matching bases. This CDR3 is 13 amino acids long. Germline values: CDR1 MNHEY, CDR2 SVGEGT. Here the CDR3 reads CATTRVGPYEQYF. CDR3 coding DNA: TGTGCAACGACGAGGGTGGGTCCCTACGAGCAGTACTTC.